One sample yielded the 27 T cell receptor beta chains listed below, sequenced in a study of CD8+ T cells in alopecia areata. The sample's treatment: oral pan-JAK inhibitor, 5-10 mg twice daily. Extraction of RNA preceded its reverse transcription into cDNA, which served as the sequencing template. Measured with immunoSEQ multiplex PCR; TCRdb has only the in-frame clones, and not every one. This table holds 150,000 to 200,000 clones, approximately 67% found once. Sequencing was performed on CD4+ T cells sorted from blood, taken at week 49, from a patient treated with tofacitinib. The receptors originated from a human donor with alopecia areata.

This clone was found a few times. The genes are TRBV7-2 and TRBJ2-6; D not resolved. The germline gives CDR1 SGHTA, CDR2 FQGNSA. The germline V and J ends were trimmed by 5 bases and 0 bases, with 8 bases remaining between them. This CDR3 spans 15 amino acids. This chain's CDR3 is CASSPAGSGANVLTF. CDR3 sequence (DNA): TGTGCCAGCAGCCCCGCAGGCTCTGGGGCCAACGTCCTGACTTTC.

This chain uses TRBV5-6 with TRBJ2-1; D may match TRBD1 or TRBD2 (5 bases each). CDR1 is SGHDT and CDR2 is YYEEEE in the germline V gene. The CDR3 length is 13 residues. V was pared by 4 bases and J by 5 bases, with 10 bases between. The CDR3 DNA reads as TGTGCCAGCAGCCCCGGGACGAACAATGAGCAGTTCTTC. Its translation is CASSPGTNNEQFF.

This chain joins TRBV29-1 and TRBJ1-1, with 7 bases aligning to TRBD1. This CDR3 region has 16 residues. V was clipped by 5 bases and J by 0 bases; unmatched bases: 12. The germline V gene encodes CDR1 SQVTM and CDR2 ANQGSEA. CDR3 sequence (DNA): TGCAGCGTTTCCTTCACAAGGGGGCGTTTGAACACTGAAGCTTTCTTT. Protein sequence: CSVSFTRGRLNTEAFF.

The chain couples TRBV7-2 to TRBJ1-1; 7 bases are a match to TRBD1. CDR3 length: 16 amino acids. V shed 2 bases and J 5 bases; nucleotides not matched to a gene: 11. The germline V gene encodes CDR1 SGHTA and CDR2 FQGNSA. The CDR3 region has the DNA TGTGCCAGCAGCTTACTCCCGCCAGGGGGAGGGACTGAAGCTTTCTTT. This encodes CASSLLPPGGGTEAFF.

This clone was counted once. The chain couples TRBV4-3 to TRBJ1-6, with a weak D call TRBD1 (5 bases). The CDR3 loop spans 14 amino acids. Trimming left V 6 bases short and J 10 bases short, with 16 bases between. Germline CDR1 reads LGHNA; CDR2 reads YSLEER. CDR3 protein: CASRSGRGISPLHF. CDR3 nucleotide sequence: TGCGCCAGCAGATCAGGGCGTGGGATATCACCCCTCCACTTT.

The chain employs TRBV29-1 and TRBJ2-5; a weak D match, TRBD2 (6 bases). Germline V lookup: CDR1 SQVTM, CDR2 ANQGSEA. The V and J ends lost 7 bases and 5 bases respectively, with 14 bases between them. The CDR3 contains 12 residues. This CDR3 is CSAGVMGETQYF. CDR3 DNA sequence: TGCAGCGCGGGGGTGATGGGGGAGACCCAGTACTTC. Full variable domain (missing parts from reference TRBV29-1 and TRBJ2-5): SAVISQKPSRDICQRGTSLTIQCQVDSQVTMMFWYRQQPGQSLTLIATANQGSEATYESGFVIDKFPISRPNLTFSTLTVSNMSPEDSSIYLCSAGVMGETQYFGPGTRLLVL.

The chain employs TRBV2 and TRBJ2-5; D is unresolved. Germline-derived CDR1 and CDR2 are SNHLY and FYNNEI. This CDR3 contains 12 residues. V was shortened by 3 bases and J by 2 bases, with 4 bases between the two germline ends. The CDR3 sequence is CASSDRQETQYF. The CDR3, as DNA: TGTGCCAGCAGTGACAGACAAGAGACCCAGTACTTC.

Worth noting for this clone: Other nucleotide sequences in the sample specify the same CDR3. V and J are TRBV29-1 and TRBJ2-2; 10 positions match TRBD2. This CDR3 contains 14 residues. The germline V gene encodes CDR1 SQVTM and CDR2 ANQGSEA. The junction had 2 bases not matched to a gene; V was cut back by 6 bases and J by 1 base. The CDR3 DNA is TGCAGCGTCTTAGCGGGGGGGAACACCGGGGAGCTGTTTTTT. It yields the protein CSVLAGGNTGELFF.

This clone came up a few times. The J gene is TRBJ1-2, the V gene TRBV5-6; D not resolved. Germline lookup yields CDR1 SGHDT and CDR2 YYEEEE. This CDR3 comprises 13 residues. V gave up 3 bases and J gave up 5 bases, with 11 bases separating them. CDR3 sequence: CASSSNHGYGYTF. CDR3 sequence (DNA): TGTGCCAGCAGCTCAAATCACGGATATGGCTACACCTTC.

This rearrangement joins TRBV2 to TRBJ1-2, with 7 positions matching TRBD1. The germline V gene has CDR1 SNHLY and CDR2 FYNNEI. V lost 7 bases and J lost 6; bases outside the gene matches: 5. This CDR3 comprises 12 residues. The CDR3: CASNQQGNGYTF. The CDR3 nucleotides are TGTGCCAGCAATCAACAGGGGAATGGCTACACCTTC.

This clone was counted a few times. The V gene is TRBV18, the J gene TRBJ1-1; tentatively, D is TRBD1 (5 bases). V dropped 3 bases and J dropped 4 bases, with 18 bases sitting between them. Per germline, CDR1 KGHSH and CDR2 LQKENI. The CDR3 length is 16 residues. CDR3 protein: CASSPNRIGPLTEAFF. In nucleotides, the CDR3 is TGTGCCAGCTCACCCAACAGGATCGGGCCCCTCACTGAAGCTTTCTTT.

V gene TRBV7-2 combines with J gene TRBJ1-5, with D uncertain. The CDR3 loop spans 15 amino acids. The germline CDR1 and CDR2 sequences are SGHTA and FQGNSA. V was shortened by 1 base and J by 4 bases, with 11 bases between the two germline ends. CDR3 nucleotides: TGTGCCAGCAGCTTAGAACCCGGAGGGAATCAGCCCCAGCATTTT. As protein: CASSLEPGGNQPQHF.

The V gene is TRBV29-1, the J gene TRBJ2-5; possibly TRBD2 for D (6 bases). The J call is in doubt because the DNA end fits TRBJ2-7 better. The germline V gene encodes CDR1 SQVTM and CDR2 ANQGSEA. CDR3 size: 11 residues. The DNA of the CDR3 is TGCAGCGCGTTTCGGGGGTACGAGCAGTACTTC. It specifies CSAFRGYEQYF.

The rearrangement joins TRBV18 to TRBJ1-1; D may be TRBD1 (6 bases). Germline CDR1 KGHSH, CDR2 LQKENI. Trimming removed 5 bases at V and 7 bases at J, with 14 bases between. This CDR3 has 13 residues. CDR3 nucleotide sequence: TGTGCCAGCTCATCATTTGGGACAAATGAAGCTTTCTTT. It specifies CASSSFGTNEAFF.

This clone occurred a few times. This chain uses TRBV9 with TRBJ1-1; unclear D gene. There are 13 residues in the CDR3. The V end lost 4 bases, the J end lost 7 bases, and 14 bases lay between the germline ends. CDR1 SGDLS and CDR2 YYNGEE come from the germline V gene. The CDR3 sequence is CASSTLSGGEAFF. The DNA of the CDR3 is TGTGCCAGCAGCACCTTATCCGGAGGTGAAGCTTTCTTT.

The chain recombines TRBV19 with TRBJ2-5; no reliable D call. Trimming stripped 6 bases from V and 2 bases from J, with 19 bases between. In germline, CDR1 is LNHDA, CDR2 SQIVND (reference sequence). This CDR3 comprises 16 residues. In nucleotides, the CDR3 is TGTGCCAGTAGCAGGACCTCACAAATAGTTCAAGAGACCCAGTACTTC. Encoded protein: CASSRTSQIVQETQYF.

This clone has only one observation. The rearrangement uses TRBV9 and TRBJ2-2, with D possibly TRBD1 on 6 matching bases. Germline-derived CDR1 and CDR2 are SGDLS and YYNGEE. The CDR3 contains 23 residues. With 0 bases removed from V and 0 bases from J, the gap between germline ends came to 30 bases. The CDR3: CASSVELQGLSSGANSNTGELFF. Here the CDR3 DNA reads TGTGCCAGCAGCGTAGAACTACAGGGCCTTTCGTCCGGAGCAAACTCGAACACCGGGGAGCTGTTTTTT.

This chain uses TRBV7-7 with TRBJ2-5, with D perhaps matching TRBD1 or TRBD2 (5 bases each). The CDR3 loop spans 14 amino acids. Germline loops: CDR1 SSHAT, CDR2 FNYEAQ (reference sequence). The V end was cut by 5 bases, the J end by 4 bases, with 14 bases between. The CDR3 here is CASSRNPGTETQYF. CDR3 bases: TGTGCCAGCAGCCGAAACCCCGGGACAGAGACCCAGTACTTC.

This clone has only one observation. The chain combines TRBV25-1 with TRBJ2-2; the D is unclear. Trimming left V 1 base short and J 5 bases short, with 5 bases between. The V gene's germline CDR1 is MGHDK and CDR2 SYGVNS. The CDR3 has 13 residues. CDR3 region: CASSEFGTGELFF. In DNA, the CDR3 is TGTGCCAGCAGTGAATTTGGTACCGGGGAGCTGTTTTTT.

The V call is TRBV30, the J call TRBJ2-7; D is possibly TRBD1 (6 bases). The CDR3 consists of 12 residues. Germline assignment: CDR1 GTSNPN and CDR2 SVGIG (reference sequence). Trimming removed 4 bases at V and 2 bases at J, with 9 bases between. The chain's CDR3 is CAWNRDTYEQYF. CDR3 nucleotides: TGTGCCTGGAACAGGGATACCTACGAGCAGTACTTC.

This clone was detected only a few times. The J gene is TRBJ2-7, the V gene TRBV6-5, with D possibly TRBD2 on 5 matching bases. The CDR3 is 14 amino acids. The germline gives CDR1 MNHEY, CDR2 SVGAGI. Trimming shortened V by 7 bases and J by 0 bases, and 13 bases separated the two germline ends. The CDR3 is CASKGERNSYEQYF. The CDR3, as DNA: TGTGCCAGCAAGGGAGAACGGAACTCCTACGAGCAGTACTTC.

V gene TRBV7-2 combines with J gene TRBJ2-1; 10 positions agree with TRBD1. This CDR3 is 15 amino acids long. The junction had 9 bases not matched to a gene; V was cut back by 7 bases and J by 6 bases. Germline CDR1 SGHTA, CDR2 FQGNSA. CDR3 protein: CASTPDRGIGNEQFF. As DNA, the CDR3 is TGTGCCAGCACCCCGGACAGGGGGATCGGCAATGAGCAGTTCTTC.

For the CDR3, the DNA is TGTGCCAGCAGCGTTAGGGGACAGGGGAGATCAACTGGGGCCAACGTCCTGACTTTC. Residues: CASSVRGQGRSTGANVLTF. The gene calls are TRBV9 and TRBJ2-6, with 10 bases aligning to TRBD1. The V segment lost 2 bases and the J segment 2 bases; nucleotides outside the gene matches: 10. The CDR3 is 19 amino acids. From germline, CDR1 is SGDLS and CDR2 YYNGEE. Together with reference TRBV9 and TRBJ2-6, the CDR3 gives the full variable domain: DSGVTQTPKHLITATGQRVTLRCSPRSGDLSVYWYQQSLDQGLQFLIQYYNGEERAKGNILERFSAQQFPDLHSELNLSSLELGDSALYFCASSVRGQGRSTGANVLTFGAGSRLTVL.

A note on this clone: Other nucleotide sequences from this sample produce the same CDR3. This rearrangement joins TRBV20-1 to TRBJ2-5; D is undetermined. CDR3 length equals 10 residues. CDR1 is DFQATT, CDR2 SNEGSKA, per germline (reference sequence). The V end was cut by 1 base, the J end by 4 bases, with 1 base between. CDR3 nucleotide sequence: TGCAGTGCTAGAGCAGAGACCCAGTACTTC. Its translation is CSARAETQYF.

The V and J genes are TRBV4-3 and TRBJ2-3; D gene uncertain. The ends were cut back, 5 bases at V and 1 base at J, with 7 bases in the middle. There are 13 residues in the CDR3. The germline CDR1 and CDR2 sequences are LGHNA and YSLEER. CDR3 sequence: CASSIDGTDTQYF. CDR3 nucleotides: TGCGCCAGCAGCATAGACGGCACAGATACGCAGTATTTT.

The CDR3 protein is CASSLVVGDTQYF. The CDR3, as DNA: TGTGCCAGCAGCTTAGTTGTAGGGGATACGCAGTATTTT. The V gene is TRBV7-2, the J gene TRBJ2-3, with no clear D. This CDR3 has 13 residues. Trimming took off 1 base at V and 6 bases at J, with 8 bases between the two ends. CDR1 and CDR2 from the germline V gene are SGHTA and FQGNSA.

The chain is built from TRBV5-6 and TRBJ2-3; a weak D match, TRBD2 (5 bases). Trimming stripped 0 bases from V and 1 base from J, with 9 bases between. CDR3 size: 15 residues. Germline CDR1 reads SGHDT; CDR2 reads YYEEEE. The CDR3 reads CASSLGGFGTDTQYF. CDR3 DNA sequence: TGTGCCAGCAGCTTGGGAGGGTTTGGCACAGATACGCAGTATTTT.